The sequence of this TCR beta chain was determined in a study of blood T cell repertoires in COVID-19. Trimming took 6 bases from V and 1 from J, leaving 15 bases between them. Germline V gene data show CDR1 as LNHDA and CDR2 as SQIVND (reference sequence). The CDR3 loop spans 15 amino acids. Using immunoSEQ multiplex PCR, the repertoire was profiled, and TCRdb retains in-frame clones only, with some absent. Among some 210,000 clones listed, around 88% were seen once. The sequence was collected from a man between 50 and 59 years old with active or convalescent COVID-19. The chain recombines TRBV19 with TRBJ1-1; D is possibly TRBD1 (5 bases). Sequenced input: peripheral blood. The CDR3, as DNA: TGTGCCAGTAGGGCGCAGGGTTCTTGGAACACTGAAGCTTTCTTT. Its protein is CASRAQGSWNTEAFF.